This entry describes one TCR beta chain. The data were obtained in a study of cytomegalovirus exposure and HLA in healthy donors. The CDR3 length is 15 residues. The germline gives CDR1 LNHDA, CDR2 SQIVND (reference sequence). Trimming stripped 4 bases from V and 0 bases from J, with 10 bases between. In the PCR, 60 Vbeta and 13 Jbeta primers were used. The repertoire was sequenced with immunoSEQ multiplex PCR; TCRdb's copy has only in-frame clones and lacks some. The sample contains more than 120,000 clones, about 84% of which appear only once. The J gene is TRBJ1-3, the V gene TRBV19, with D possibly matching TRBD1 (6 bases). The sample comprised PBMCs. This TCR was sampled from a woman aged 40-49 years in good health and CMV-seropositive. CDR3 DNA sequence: TGTGCCAGTAGTACCAGGGGCCTCTCTGGAAACACCATATATTTT. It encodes CASSTRGLSGNTIYF.